Sequencing of this TCR beta chain was carried out in a study of blood T cell repertoires in COVID-19. Study summary: COVID-19 samples from acute and convalescent phases originated in the United States, Italy and Spain.

CDR1 GTSNPN and CDR2 SVGIG come from the germline V gene (reference sequence). Trimming cost V 1 base and J 2 bases; bases outside gene matches: 7. The CDR3 contains 17 residues. Authors' data handling: Amplifying reference gene primers gave estimates of nucleated cell counts. Measured with immunoSEQ multiplex PCR; TCRdb has only the in-frame clones, and not every one. Clone size and V and J calls were adopted from that table, with D and trimming inferred from the DNA. The sample yields about 240,000 clones, about 86% seen once. This receptor was taken from a woman between 40 and 50 years old with acute COVID-19. This chain uses TRBV30 with TRBJ2-2; TRBD2 agrees at 10 bases. The source material was PBMCs or T cells enriched from blood (not recorded which). The CDR3 region is CAWSASRTSGNTGELFF. The DNA for the CDR3 is TGTGCCTGGAGTGCGTCCCGGACTAGCGGTAACACCGGGGAGCTGTTTTTT.